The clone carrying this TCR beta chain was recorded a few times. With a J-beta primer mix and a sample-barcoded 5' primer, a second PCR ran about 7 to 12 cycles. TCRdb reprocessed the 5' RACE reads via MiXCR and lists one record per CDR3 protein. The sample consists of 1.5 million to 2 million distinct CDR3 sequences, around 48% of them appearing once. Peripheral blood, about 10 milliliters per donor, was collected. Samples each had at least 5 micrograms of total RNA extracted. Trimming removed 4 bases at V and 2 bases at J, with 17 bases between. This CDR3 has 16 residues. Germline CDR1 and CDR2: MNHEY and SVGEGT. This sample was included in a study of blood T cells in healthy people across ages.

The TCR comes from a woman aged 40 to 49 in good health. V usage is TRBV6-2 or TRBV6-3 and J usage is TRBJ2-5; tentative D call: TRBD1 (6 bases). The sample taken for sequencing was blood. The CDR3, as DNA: TGTGCCAGCAGTTCACTTACAGGGTCCAAACAAGAGACCCAGTACTTC. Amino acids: CASSSLTGSKQETQYF.